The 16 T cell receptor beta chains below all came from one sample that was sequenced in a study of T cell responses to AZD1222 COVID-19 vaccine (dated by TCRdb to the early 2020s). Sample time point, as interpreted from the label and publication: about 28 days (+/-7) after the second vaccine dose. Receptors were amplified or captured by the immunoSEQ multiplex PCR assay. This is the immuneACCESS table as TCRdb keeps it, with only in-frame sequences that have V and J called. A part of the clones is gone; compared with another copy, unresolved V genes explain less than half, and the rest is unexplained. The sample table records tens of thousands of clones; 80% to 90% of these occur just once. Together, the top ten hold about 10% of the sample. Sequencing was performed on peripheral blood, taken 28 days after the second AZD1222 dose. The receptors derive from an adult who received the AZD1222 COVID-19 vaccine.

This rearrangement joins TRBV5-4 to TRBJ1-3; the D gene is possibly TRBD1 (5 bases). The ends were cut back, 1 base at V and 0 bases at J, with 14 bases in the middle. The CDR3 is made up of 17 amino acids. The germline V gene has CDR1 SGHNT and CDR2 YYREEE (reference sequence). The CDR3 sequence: CASSLRGLGLSGNTIYF. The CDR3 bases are TGTGCCAGCAGCTTGAGGGGCTTAGGGCTCTCTGGAAACACCATATATTTT.

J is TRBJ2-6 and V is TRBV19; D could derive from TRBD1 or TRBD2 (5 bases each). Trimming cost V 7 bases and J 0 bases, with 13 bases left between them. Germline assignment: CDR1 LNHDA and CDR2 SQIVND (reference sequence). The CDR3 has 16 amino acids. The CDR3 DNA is TGTGCCAGTACCCGCGAGGGGAACTCTGGGGCCAACGTCCTGACTTTC. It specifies CASTREGNSGANVLTF.

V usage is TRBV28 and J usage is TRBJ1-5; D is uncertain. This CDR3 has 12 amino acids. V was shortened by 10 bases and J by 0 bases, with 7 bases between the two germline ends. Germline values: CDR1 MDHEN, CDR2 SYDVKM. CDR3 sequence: CAKRTSNQPQHF. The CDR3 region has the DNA TGTGCCAAAAGGACTAGCAATCAGCCCCAGCATTTT.

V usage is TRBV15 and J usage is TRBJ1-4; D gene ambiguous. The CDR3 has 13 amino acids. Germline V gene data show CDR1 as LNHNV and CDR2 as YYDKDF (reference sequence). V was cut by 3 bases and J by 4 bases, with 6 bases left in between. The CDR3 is CATSRNYNEKLFF. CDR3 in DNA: TGTGCCACCAGCAGGAATTATAATGAAAAACTGTTTTTT.

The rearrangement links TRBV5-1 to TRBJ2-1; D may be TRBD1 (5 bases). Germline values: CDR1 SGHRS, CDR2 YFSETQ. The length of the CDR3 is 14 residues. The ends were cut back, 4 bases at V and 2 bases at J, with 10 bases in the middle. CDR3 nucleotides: TGCGCCAGCAGCCCAGACAGTCCCTACAATGAGCAGTTCTTC. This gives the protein CASSPDSPYNEQFF.

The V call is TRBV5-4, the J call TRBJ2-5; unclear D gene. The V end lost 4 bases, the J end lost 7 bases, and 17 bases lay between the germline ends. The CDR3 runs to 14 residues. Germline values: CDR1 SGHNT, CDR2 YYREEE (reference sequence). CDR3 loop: CASSPRAGRRTQYF. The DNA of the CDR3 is TGTGCCAGCAGCCCCCGGGCAGGCCGAAGGACCCAGTACTTC.

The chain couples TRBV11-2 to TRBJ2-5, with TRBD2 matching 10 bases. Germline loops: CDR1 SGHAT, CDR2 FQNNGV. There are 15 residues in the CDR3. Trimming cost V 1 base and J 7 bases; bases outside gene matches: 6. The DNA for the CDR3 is TGTGCCAGCAGCTTAGTAGCGGGGGGTGTAGGGACCCAGTACTTC. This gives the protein CASSLVAGGVGTQYF.

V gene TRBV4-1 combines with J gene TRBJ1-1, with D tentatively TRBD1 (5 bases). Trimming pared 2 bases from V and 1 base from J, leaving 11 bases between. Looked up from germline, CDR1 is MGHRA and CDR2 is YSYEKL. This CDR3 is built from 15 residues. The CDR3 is CASSQYIRENTEAFF. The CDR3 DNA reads TGCGCCAGCAGCCAATATATCAGGGAGAACACTGAAGCTTTCTTT.

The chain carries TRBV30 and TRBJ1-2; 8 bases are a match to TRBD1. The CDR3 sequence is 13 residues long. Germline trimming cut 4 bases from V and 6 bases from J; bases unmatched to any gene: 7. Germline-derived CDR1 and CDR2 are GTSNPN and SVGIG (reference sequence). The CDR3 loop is CAWTTDREHGYTF. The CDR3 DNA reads TGTGCCTGGACAACGGACAGGGAGCATGGCTACACCTTC.

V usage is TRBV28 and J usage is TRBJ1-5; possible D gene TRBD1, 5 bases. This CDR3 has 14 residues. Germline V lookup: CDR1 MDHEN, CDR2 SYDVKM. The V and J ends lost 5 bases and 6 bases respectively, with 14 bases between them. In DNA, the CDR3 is TGTGCCAGCAGTCCCCGATCGGGGGTTCAGCCCCAGCATTTT. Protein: CASSPRSGVQPQHF.

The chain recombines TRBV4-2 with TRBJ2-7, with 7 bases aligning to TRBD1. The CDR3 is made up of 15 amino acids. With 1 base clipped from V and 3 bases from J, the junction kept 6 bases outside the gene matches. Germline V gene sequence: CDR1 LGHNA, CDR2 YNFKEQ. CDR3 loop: CASSQGTRQGYEQYF. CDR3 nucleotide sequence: TGTGCCAGCAGCCAAGGAACCCGACAGGGCTACGAGCAGTACTTC.

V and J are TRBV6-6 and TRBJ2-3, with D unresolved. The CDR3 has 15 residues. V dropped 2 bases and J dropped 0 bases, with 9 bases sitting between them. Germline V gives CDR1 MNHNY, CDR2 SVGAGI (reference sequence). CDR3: CASSYGPPSTDTQYF. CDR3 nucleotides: TGTGCCAGCAGTTACGGGCCACCTAGCACAGATACGCAGTATTTT.

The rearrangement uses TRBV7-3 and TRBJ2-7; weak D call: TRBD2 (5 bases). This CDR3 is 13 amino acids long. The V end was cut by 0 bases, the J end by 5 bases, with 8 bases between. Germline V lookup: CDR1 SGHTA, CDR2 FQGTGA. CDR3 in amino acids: CASSLTIGDEQYF. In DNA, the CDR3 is TGTGCCAGCAGCTTAACGATCGGGGACGAGCAGTACTTC.

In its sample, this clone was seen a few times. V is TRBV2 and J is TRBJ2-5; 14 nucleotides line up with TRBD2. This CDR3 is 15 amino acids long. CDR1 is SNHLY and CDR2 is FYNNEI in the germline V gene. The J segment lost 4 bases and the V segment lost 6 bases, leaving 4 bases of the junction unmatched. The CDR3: CASRAGTSGGETQYF. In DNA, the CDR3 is TGTGCCAGCAGGGCCGGGACTAGCGGGGGAGAGACCCAGTACTTC.

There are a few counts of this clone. CDR3 residues: CASSLGLAGRGTDTQYF. The CDR3 nucleotides are TGTGCCAGCAGCTTGGGACTAGCGGGGAGGGGCACAGATACGCAGTATTTT. V gene TRBV5-6 combines with J gene TRBJ2-3, with 11 bases that match TRBD2. The length of the CDR3 is 17 residues. The ends lost 0 bases at V and 1 base at J; junction bases unmatched: 4. Per germline, CDR1 SGHDT and CDR2 YYEEEE.

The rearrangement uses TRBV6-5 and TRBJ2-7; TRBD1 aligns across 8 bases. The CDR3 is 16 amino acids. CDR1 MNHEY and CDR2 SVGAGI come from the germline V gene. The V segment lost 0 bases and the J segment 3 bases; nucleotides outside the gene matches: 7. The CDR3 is CASSYSRTGSYYEQYF. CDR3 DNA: TGTGCCAGCAGTTACTCGCGGACAGGGAGCTACTACGAGCAGTACTTC.